A single sample is the source of the 12 T cell receptor beta chains below, sequenced in a study of T-cell memory formation after mild COVID-19. TCRdb redid the calling of the 5' RACE reads with MiXCR, one entry per CDR3 protein. The profile shows 170,000 or so distinct CDR3 sequences, roughly 23% of them singletons. Sequenced material: PBMCs or a T cell subset sorted from them (not recorded which). The receptors come from an adult woman who had mild COVID-19 (a few samples of this study predate the infection). Cell type and time point are not known.

This clonotype showed up just a few times. The chain links TRBV27 to TRBJ2-7; D may be TRBD1 (6 bases). The V end lost 0 bases, the J end lost 5 bases, and 14 bases lay between the germline ends. Germline V lookup: CDR1 MNHEY, CDR2 SMNVEV (reference sequence). The CDR3 consists of 15 residues. The CDR3 loop reads CASSLSYRERNEQYF. Here the CDR3 DNA reads TGTGCCAGCAGTTTATCTTACAGGGAGAGGAACGAGCAGTACTTC.

Only a few counts were recorded for this clonotype. This rearrangement joins TRBV4-3 to TRBJ2-3; 10 bases match TRBD2. Germline V CDR1 and CDR2: LGHNA, YSLEER. The junction had 8 bases not matched to a gene; V was cut back by 0 bases and J by 2 bases. This CDR3 region has 18 residues. The CDR3 region is CASSQDWLAGANTDTQYF. The DNA of the CDR3 is TGCGCCAGCAGCCAAGATTGGCTAGCGGGAGCAAACACAGATACGCAGTATTTT.

This rearrangement joins TRBV9 to TRBJ2-3; 8 nucleotides match TRBD2. Germline CDR1 and CDR2: SGDLS and YYNGEE. CDR3 length: 13 amino acids. V trimming: 10 bases; J trimming: 4 bases; junction bases outside the gene matches: 8. The CDR3 is CAASAGGSDTQYF. The CDR3 DNA reads TGTGCCGCGTCGGCGGGAGGCTCAGATACGCAGTATTTT.

CDR3 DNA sequence: TGTGCCAGCAAAACCCCGGGACAAGACCCCAATGAGCAGTTCTTC. Its translation is CASKTPGQDPNEQFF. This chain joins TRBV7-9 and TRBJ2-1; tentative D call: TRBD1 (6 bases). Trimming shortened V by 7 bases and J by 6 bases, and 19 bases separated the two germline ends. The CDR3 spans 15 residues. Germline CDR1 and CDR2: SEHNR and FQNEAQ (reference sequence). The full variable domain, rest sourced from reference TRBV7-9 and TRBJ2-1, is DTGVSQNPRHKITKRGQNVTFRCDPISEHNRLYWYRQTLGQGPEFLTYFQNEAQLEKSRLLSDRFSAERPKGSFSTLEIQRTEQGDSAMYLCASKTPGQDPNEQFFGPGTRLTVL.

In DNA, the CDR3 is TGTGCCAGCAGTTACTCGGGGGACATGAACACTGAAGCTTTCTTT. Protein product: CASSYSGDMNTEAFF. The chain has TRBV6-6 and TRBJ1-1; tentatively, D is TRBD1 (6 bases). The CDR3 runs 15 residues. CDR1 MNHNY and CDR2 SVGAGI come from the germline V gene (reference sequence). V gave up 0 bases and J gave up 0 bases, with 8 bases separating them.

This rearrangement joins TRBV4-1 to TRBJ2-1; the match to TRBD2 covers 8 bases. The germline V gene encodes CDR1 MGHRA and CDR2 YSYEKL. V gave up 1 base and J gave up 4 bases; unmatched junction bases: 6. This CDR3 has 16 residues. DNA for the CDR3: TGCGCCAGCAGCCAAGTCGGTGCGGGGGGATACAATGAGCAGTTCTTC. This codes for CASSQVGAGGYNEQFF.

This clonotype was counted only a few times. The CDR3 is CATSDLRGDEQYF. CDR3 nucleotide sequence: TGTGCCACCAGTGATTTGCGCGGGGACGAGCAGTACTTC. This chain links TRBV24-1 with TRBJ2-7, with D maybe TRBD2 (6 bases). The germline V and J ends were trimmed by 0 bases and 5 bases, with 7 bases remaining between them. CDR1 KGHDR and CDR2 SFDVKD come from the germline V gene. The CDR3 has 13 residues.

This clonotype appeared a few times. The rearrangement links TRBV7-6 to TRBJ2-1, with 14 positions matching TRBD2. V dropped 4 bases and J dropped 5; count of bases not matched to a gene: 25. Germline CDR1 is SGHVS and CDR2 is FNYEAQ. The CDR3 is 23 amino acids. The CDR3 is CASSSDRDPPFETSGGVNNEQFF. The CDR3 DNA is TGTGCCAGCAGCTCGGACAGGGATCCGCCGTTTGAGACTAGCGGGGGGGTGAACAATGAGCAGTTCTTC. Full variable domain (remainder filled in from reference TRBV7-6 and TRBJ2-1): GAGVSQSPRYKVTKRGQDVALRCDPISGHVSLYWYRQALGQGPEFLTYFNYEAQQDKSGLPNDRFSAERPEGSISTLTIQRTEQRDSAMYRCASSSDRDPPFETSGGVNNEQFFGPGTRLTVL.

Only a few counts were recorded for this clonotype. The chain is built from TRBV4-1 and TRBJ2-1, with D possibly TRBD2 on 6 matching bases. The V end was cut by 3 bases, the J end by 5 bases, with 17 bases between. This CDR3 comprises 16 residues. Per the germline V gene, CDR1 is MGHRA and CDR2 is YSYEKL. The CDR3 here is CASSHLTGVPNNEQFF. In nucleotides, the CDR3 is TGCGCCAGCAGCCATCTCACGGGGGTCCCGAACAATGAGCAGTTCTTC.

This chain uses TRBV4-1 with TRBJ1-2; perhaps TRBD1 as D (5 bases). The CDR3 extends over 19 amino acids. CDR1 and CDR2 from the germline V gene are MGHRA and YSYEKL. The V end lost 2 bases, the J end lost 4 bases, and 26 bases lay between the germline ends. CDR3: CASSQPPSGLGVVSYGYTF. The CDR3 coding sequence is TGCGCCAGCAGCCAACCGCCCTCGGGGTTGGGGGTGGTAAGCTATGGCTACACCTTC.

This clonotype was seen many times. J is TRBJ1-6 and V is TRBV4-2; 8 bases align to TRBD1. Losses at the gene ends were 4 bases for V and 10 bases for J; bases not matched to a gene: 12. There are 16 residues in the CDR3. Germline V gene sequence: CDR1 LGHNA, CDR2 YNFKEQ. The CDR3 bases are TGTGCCAGCAGCCCGTCGGGTGGCCAGGGGGCATCACCCCTCCACTTT. Translated, it gives CASSPSGGQGASPLHF.

The V gene is TRBV4-1, the J gene TRBJ2-1; 7 nucleotides line up with TRBD1. The CDR3 runs 16 residues. Germline V gives CDR1 MGHRA, CDR2 YSYEKL. The ends lost 1 base at V and 2 bases at J; junction bases unmatched: 5. The CDR3 bases are TGCGCCAGCAGCCAAGTGCCGGGACAGCCCTACAATGAGCAGTTCTTC. Translation gives CASSQVPGQPYNEQFF.